This T cell receptor (beta chain) was found in a study of shared clonotypes between healthy human individuals. Here immunoSEQ multiplex PCR was the method, and the copy in TCRdb shows in-frame clones only, minus some. Here the sample spans approximately 510,000 clones, 79% being singletons. Per the germline V gene, CDR1 is MDHEN and CDR2 is SYDVKM. This CDR3 is built from 17 residues. Trimming removed 8 bases at V and 3 bases at J, with 23 bases between. This chain joins TRBV28 and TRBJ1-5; maybe TRBD1 (6 bases). The TCR comes from a woman aged 40-49 years in good health. Some clones in this sample may be carry-over from other donors' samples. Sequences were obtained from PBMCs. CDR3 region: CASSIPNPGQNNQPQHF. The CDR3, as DNA: TGTGCCAGCTCCATCCCTAACCCGGGACAAAACAATCAGCCCCAGCATTTT. Based on the CDR3 plus reference TRBV28 and TRBJ1-5, the full variable domain is DVKVTQSSRYLVKRTGEKVFLECVQDMDHENMFWYRQDPGLGLRLIYFSYDVKMKEKGDIPEGYSVSREKKERFSLILESASTNQTSMYLCASSIPNPGQNNQPQHFGDGTRLSIL.